The entry below describes one T cell receptor beta chain. What it binds is unknown. The repertoire was sequenced with immunoSEQ multiplex PCR; TCRdb's copy has only in-frame clones and lacks some. The profile shows fewer than 100,000 clones, about 84% of them singletons. The sample is drawn from a study of T cells in localized non-small cell lung cancer. Notes on the study in general: Adjacent lung was found to contain a median approximately 62 of the top 100 tumor clones.

This CDR3 region has 15 residues. Germline assignment: CDR1 GTSNPN and CDR2 SVGIG (reference sequence). V was cut by 0 bases and J by 5 bases, with 11 bases left in between. This rearrangement joins TRBV30 to TRBJ1-6; D is unclear. Sequenced material: peripheral blood, taken before any cancer treatment. This TCR was sampled from an older female donor with stage I lung adenocarcinoma. In DNA form, the CDR3 reads TGTGCCTGGAGTGTATGGCAGGTCGATAATTCACCCCTCCACTTT. As protein: CAWSVWQVDNSPLHF.